Sequencing of this T cell receptor (beta chain) was carried out in a study of tumor T cells in aggressive B-cell lymphoma. Some clones are missing from TCRdb's copy, which holds only in-frame ones; the method was immunoSEQ multiplex PCR. The sample contains about 5,100 clones, around 87% of which appear only once. The CDR3 spans 11 residues. V lost 8 bases and J 3 bases, leaving 8 bases between the germline ends. CDR1 MNHNS and CDR2 SASEGT come from the germline V gene. The TCR comes from an adult with diffuse large B cell lymphoma. The J gene is TRBJ2-7, the V gene TRBV6-1; D remains unclear. Material for sequencing was tumor tissue. CDR3 residues: CASALSYEQYF. The CDR3 DNA reads TGTGCCAGCGCGCTAAGCTACGAGCAGTACTTC.